The entry that follows covers one TCR beta chain sequence. The antigen this receptor binds is unknown. No per-base quality is available; no much larger clone lies one base away. There are 18 amino acids in the CDR3, from cysteine to phenylalanine inclusive. The kept DNA is CDR3 alone, 54 bases in frame from the first base. CDR1 SGDLS and CDR2 YYNGEE were looked up in the germline V gene. V is cut back by 3 bases and J by 7 bases, with 11 bases in the junction unmatched. The method behind the library was the immunoSEQ multiplex PCR assay. The source is immuneACCESS, and TCRdb retained only in-frame sequences with V and J called. Part of the clones is not carried over; for the studies checked, unresolved V genes explain less than half of this, and the remainder is unexplained. The sample table shows under 50,000 clones, and about 88% are seen once. Around 4.1% of the sample goes to the ten largest clones.

This entry belongs to a study of T cell changes during pregnancy in multiple sclerosis (dated by TCRdb to between 2017 and 2020). Background for the entire study: In women with multiple sclerosis, the researchers looked at how the T cell repertoire shifted as pregnancy progressed.

Sequencing was performed on CD8+ T cells from peripheral blood mononuclear cells, taken in the first trimester of pregnancy. The clonotype comes from a female donor with multiple sclerosis, enrolled in a pregnancy study. The chain was built from TRBV9 and TRBJ2-1, and TRBD2 aligns with 15 junction nucleotides. In nucleotides, the sequence is TGTGCCAGCAGCGCGGATCCGGGACTAGCGGGGGGTGAGAATGAGCAGTTCTTC. This codes for CASSADPGLAGGENEQFF.